The 27 T cell receptor beta chains below come from one sample, sequenced in a study of multiple sclerosis patients with progressive multifocal leukoencephalopathy. Repertoires were generated with immunoSEQ multiplex PCR, while TCRdb's copy carries only in-frame clones and drops some. This table has around 30,000 clones, 75% to 90% appearing once. The time point is: before natalizumab initiation. Specimen: PBMCs. These receptors were obtained from a human donor with multiple sclerosis.

The chain joins TRBV27 to TRBJ1-5; a weak D match, TRBD1 (6 bases). The V gene lost 5 bases and the J gene lost 9 bases, with 23 bases spanning the gap. Per the germline V gene, CDR1 is MNHEY and CDR2 is SMNVEV (reference sequence). CDR3 length: 16 residues. CDR3 coding DNA: TGTGCCAGCAGTCCCGACTACAGGGCCGCCGGGAGGCCCCAGCATTTT. Its translation: CASSPDYRAAGRPQHF.

The chain uses TRBV11-2 and TRBJ1-5; TRBD1 might be the D (5 bases). Trimming cost V 3 bases and J 5 bases, with 8 bases left between them. Germline CDR1 and CDR2: SGHAT and FQNNGV. This CDR3 comprises 13 residues. Here the CDR3 reads CASSLGEDQPQHF. The CDR3 DNA follows: TGTGCCAGCAGCTTGGGGGAAGATCAGCCCCAGCATTTT.

The chain combines TRBV28 with TRBJ2-7, with TRBD1 matching 8 bases. Germline loops: CDR1 MDHEN, CDR2 SYDVKM. This CDR3 has 14 amino acids. Trimming cost V 2 bases and J 5 bases; bases outside gene matches: 5. The CDR3 spells CASSLSWTGNEQYF. CDR3 nucleotide sequence: TGTGCCAGCAGTTTAAGCTGGACAGGGAACGAGCAGTACTTC. Variable domain in full (rest from reference TRBV28 and TRBJ2-7): DVKVTQSSRYLVKRTGEKVFLECVQDMDHENMFWYRQDPGLGLRLIYFSYDVKMKEKGDIPEGYSVSREKKERFSLILESASTNQTSMYLCASSLSWTGNEQYFGPGTRLTVT.

The chain employs TRBV5-6 and TRBJ2-1, with D tentatively TRBD1 (6 bases). V was clipped by 2 bases and J by 6 bases, with 21 bases between them. Germline V CDR1 and CDR2: SGHDT, YYEEEE. The length of the CDR3 is 17 residues. Here the CDR3 reads CASSFWSGQGLSNEQFF. The CDR3 DNA reads TGTGCCAGCAGCTTTTGGAGCGGCCAGGGGCTTAGCAATGAGCAGTTCTTC.

The chain joins TRBV2 to TRBJ1-1, with 9 bases matching TRBD1. Germline values: CDR1 SNHLY, CDR2 FYNNEI. The CDR3 runs to 15 residues. The ends lost 6 bases at V and 4 bases at J; junction bases unmatched: 9. The CDR3 DNA reads TGTGCCAGCAGCCCCGACAGGGGGGTAGGCACTGAAGCTTTCTTT. Its protein is CASSPDRGVGTEAFF.

J is TRBJ1-3 and V is TRBV7-9, with 8 nucleotides matching TRBD1. V dropped 3 bases and J dropped 0; count of bases not matched to a gene: 7. Germline V gene sequence: CDR1 SEHNR, CDR2 FQNEAQ (reference sequence). The CDR3 contains 17 residues. CDR3 protein: CASSFEQGAFSGNTIYF. The DNA for the CDR3 is TGTGCCAGCAGCTTTGAGCAGGGGGCCTTCTCTGGAAACACCATATATTTT.

This clone came up once. The V call is TRBV7-2, the J call TRBJ1-5; no clear D gene. V was pared by 1 base and J by 4 bases, with 5 bases between. Germline CDR1 SGHTA, CDR2 FQGNSA. CDR3 length equals 13 residues. CDR3 sequence (DNA): TGTGCCAGCAGCTTAGTGGGGAATCAGCCCCAGCATTTT. Protein product: CASSLVGNQPQHF. The complete variable domain, with remaining parts taken from reference TRBV7-2 and TRBJ1-5, reads GAGVSQSPSNKVTEKGKDVELRCDPISGHTALYWYRQSLGQGLEFLIYFQGNSAPDKSGLPSDRFSAERTGGSVSTLTIQRTQQEDSAVYLCASSLVGNQPQHFGDGTRLSIL.

The genes are TRBV27 and TRBJ2-2; 8 bases align to TRBD2. Per the germline V gene, CDR1 is MNHEY and CDR2 is SMNVEV (reference sequence). This CDR3 is built from 14 residues. The ends lost 6 bases at V and 6 bases at J; junction bases unmatched: 6. For the CDR3, the DNA is TGTGCCAGCAGACCAAGCGGGAGTCCCGGGGAGCTGTTTTTT. Translation: CASRPSGSPGELFF.

The chain couples TRBV28 to TRBJ2-3; weak D call: TRBD1 (5 bases). This CDR3 spans 14 amino acids. The germline V gene encodes CDR1 MDHEN and CDR2 SYDVKM. V was cut by 2 bases and J by 6 bases, with 12 bases left in between. CDR3 amino acids: CASSLGQGGDTQYF. The CDR3 DNA sequence: TGTGCCAGCAGTTTAGGGCAGGGTGGGGATACGCAGTATTTT. The whole variable domain, remainder taken from reference TRBV28 and TRBJ2-3, is DVKVTQSSRYLVKRTGEKVFLECVQDMDHENMFWYRQDPGLGLRLIYFSYDVKMKEKGDIPEGYSVSREKKERFSLILESASTNQTSMYLCASSLGQGGDTQYFGPGTRLTVL.

V usage is TRBV19 and J usage is TRBJ1-6; 9 nucleotides align to TRBD1. Trimming removed 7 bases from V and 3 bases from J; junction bases left unmatched: 7. From germline, CDR1 is LNHDA and CDR2 SQIVND (reference sequence). CDR3 length: 16 amino acids. The CDR3 coding sequence is TGTGCCAGTATGCCACAGGGGGCTCACTATAATTCACCCCTCCACTTT. Translation gives CASMPQGAHYNSPLHF.

This clone was seen a few times. The chain couples TRBV5-1 to TRBJ2-7, with 9 bases identical to TRBD1. The CDR3 is 14 residues long. With V trimmed by 5 bases and J by 2 bases, 5 bases remained unmatched. CDR1 and CDR2 from the germline V gene are SGHRS and YFSETQ. The CDR3 loop is CASRGWDRAYEQYF. CDR3 bases: TGCGCCAGCAGGGGGTGGGACAGGGCCTACGAGCAGTACTTC.

The chain couples TRBV6-1 to TRBJ1-1; D is unresolved. The CDR3 is 14 residues long. V was clipped by 3 bases and J by 7 bases, with 15 bases between them. Germline values: CDR1 MNHNS, CDR2 SASEGT. Written as DNA, the CDR3 is TGTGCCAGCAGTGAGGCTTGGGTTAACTTTGAAGCTTTCTTT. It codes for CASSEAWVNFEAFF.

The gene calls are TRBV6-1 and TRBJ2-2, with TRBD2 as a possible D gene (6 bases). Germline-derived CDR1 and CDR2 are MNHNS and SASEGT. The CDR3 is 14 amino acids. The V end was cut by 3 bases, the J end by 5 bases, with 10 bases between. The CDR3 DNA sequence: TGTGCCAGCAGTGACGGGAGCGGAACCGGGGAGCTGTTTTTT. This encodes CASSDGSGTGELFF.

This chain joins TRBV7-2 and TRBJ1-2; TRBD1 matches 7 bases. The V gene's germline CDR1 is SGHTA and CDR2 FQGNSA. V was clipped by 2 bases and J by 2 bases; unmatched bases: 8. This CDR3 spans 16 amino acids. The CDR3 reads CASSLPGQSYNYGYTF. In nucleotides, the CDR3 is TGTGCCAGCAGCTTACCGGGACAGTCTTACAACTATGGCTACACCTTC.

The V call is TRBV14, the J call TRBJ2-1, with D uncertain. The V gene lost 1 base and the J gene lost 12 bases, with 7 bases spanning the gap. The CDR3 has 11 residues. Germline CDR1 SGHDN, CDR2 FVKESK. CDR3 loop: CASSQAYGQFF. CDR3 nucleotide sequence: TGTGCCAGCAGCCAAGCGTACGGGCAGTTCTTC.

V is TRBV10-3 and J is TRBJ2-2, with 7 bases fitting TRBD1. There are 14 residues in the CDR3. From germline, CDR1 is ENHRY and CDR2 SYGVKD. The V gene end was trimmed by 4 bases and the J gene end by 6 bases; junction bases not matched to a gene: 5. The CDR3 sequence is CAISGQGFSGELFF. The CDR3 coding sequence is TGTGCCATCAGTGGACAGGGCTTCTCCGGGGAGCTGTTTTTT.

The chain employs TRBV7-2 and TRBJ2-2; 8 nucleotides match TRBD1. Looked up from germline, CDR1 is SGHTA and CDR2 is FQGNSA. Trimming removed 6 bases from V and 2 bases from J; junction bases left unmatched: 11. This CDR3 has 17 residues. CDR3 bases: TGTGCCAGCAGGGTCAACCAGGGGGCGGGTAACACCGGGGAGCTGTTTTTT. It translates to CASRVNQGAGNTGELFF.

This rearrangement joins TRBV5-4 to TRBJ2-7; TRBD2 might be the D (5 bases). Germline-derived CDR1 and CDR2 are SGHNT and YYREEE (reference sequence). The CDR3 covers 14 residues. The ends were cut back, 1 base at V and 3 bases at J, with 11 bases in the middle. The CDR3 region has the DNA TGTGCCAGCAGCTTGTTGACGGGGAGCTACGAGCAGTACTTC. Encoded protein: CASSLLTGSYEQYF.

The genes are TRBV6-5 and TRBJ1-2, with D unresolved. Germline V gene sequence: CDR1 MNHEY, CDR2 SVGAGI. Trimming pared 2 bases from V and 2 bases from J, leaving 12 bases between. The CDR3 contains 15 residues. The CDR3 sequence is CASSYGMERNYGYTF. CDR3 DNA sequence: TGTGCCAGCAGTTACGGTATGGAAAGGAACTATGGCTACACCTTC.

The rearrangement links TRBV6-1 to TRBJ2-7, with unresolved D. This CDR3 is 13 amino acids long. Trimming shortened V by 3 bases and J by 3 bases, and 9 bases separated the two germline ends. Germline-derived CDR1 and CDR2 are MNHNS and SASEGT. CDR3 loop: CASSDAVGYEQYF. In DNA form, the CDR3 reads TGTGCCAGCAGTGACGCCGTGGGCTACGAGCAGTACTTC.

This clone occurred a few times. The rearrangement joins TRBV2 to TRBJ2-7; either TRBD1 or TRBD2 may supply D (5 bases each). Germline V gene lookup returns CDR1 SNHLY and CDR2 FYNNEI. Trimming pared 6 bases from V and 0 bases from J, leaving 18 bases between. CDR3 size: 16 residues. In DNA, the CDR3 is TGTGCCAGCAGGGGGGAATCCCAGGTTCCCTCCTACGAGCAGTACTTC. This gives the protein CASRGESQVPSYEQYF.

This chain joins TRBV10-3 and TRBJ2-7; TRBD1 matches at 11 bases. The ends lost 3 bases at V and 4 bases at J; junction bases unmatched: 5. Per the germline V gene, CDR1 is ENHRY and CDR2 is SYGVKD. The CDR3 sequence is 15 residues long. The CDR3 reads CAISDSGTGGYEQYF. CDR3 in DNA: TGTGCCATCAGTGACTCTGGGACAGGGGGATACGAGCAGTACTTC.

The chain combines TRBV15 with TRBJ2-1; no clear D gene. CDR3 length: 12 amino acids. CDR1 and CDR2 from the germline V gene are LNHNV and YYDKDF (reference sequence). The V gene lost 3 bases and the J gene lost 3 bases, with 3 bases spanning the gap. The CDR3 nucleotides are TGTGCCACCAGCAGTGACTACAATGAGCAGTTCTTC. It encodes CATSSDYNEQFF.

V usage is TRBV5-4 and J usage is TRBJ1-1; TRBD1 matches at 11 bases. Germline CDR1 is SGHNT and CDR2 is YYREEE (reference sequence). The CDR3 runs 15 residues. Unmatched junction bases numbered 9, after V lost 4 bases and J lost 7 bases. Here the CDR3 DNA reads TGTGCCAGCAGCCCGCCGGGACAGGGGGGCGTTGAAGCTTTCTTT. Protein: CASSPPGQGGVEAFF. Using reference TRBV5-4 and TRBJ1-1 for the parts outside the CDR3, the full variable domain is ETGVTQSPTHLIKTRGQQVTLRCSSQSGHNTVSWYQQALGQGPQFIFQYYREEENGRGNFPPRFSGLQFPNYSSELNVNALELDDSALYLCASSPPGQGGVEAFFGQGTRLTVV.

The V call is TRBV19, the J call TRBJ1-1; D may be TRBD1 (5 bases). The germline V gene has CDR1 LNHDA and CDR2 SQIVND (reference sequence). The length of the CDR3 is 14 residues. V was shortened by 1 base and J by 6 bases, with 12 bases between the two germline ends. This CDR3 is CASSIAGLTAEAFF. The CDR3 nucleotides are TGTGCCAGTAGTATAGCAGGGCTTACCGCTGAAGCTTTCTTT.

V gene TRBV7-2 combines with J gene TRBJ2-6; D gene uncertain. The V end was cut by 5 bases, the J end by 0 bases, with 17 bases between. The CDR3 is 18 amino acids. Germline V lookup: CDR1 SGHTA, CDR2 FQGNSA. The CDR3 DNA is TGTGCCAGCAGCCCTTCCTTAGGGCCCCTCTCTGGGGCCAACGTCCTGACTTTC. The encoded protein is CASSPSLGPLSGANVLTF. Complete variable domain (other parts from reference TRBV7-2 and TRBJ2-6): GAGVSQSPSNKVTEKGKDVELRCDPISGHTALYWYRQSLGQGLEFLIYFQGNSAPDKSGLPSDRFSAERTGGSVSTLTIQRTQQEDSAVYLCASSPSLGPLSGANVLTFGAGSRLTVL.

The chain carries TRBV4-3 and TRBJ2-1; 7 bases align to TRBD2. The CDR3 spans 16 residues. The V gene end was trimmed by 1 base and the J gene end by 9 bases; junction bases not matched to a gene: 12. Germline loops: CDR1 LGHNA, CDR2 YSLEER. In nucleotides, the CDR3 is TGCGCCAGCAGCCAAGCTAGCGGTCCTCTTATGGGTGAGCAGTTCTTC. Amino acid sequence: CASSQASGPLMGEQFF.